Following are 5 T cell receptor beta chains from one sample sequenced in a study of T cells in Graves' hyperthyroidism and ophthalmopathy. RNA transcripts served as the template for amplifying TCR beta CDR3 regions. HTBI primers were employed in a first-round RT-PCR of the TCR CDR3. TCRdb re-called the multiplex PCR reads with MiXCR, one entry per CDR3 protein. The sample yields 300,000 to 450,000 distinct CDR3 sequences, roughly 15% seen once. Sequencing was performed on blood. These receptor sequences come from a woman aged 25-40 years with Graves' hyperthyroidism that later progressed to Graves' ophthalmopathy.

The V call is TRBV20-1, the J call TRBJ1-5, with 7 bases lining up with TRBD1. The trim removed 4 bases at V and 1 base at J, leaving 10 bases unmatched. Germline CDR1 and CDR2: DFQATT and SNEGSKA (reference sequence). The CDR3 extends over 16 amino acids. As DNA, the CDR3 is TGCAGTGCTACAAACAGGGGAGGTAGGAGCAATCAGCCCCAGCATTTT. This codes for CSATNRGGRSNQPQHF.

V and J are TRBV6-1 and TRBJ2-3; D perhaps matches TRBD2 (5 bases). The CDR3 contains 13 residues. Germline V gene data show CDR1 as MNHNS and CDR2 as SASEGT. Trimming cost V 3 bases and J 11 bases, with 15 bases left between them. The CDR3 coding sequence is TGTGCCAGCAGTGAGCTCCGGGATAAACGGCAGTATTTT. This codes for CASSELRDKRQYF.

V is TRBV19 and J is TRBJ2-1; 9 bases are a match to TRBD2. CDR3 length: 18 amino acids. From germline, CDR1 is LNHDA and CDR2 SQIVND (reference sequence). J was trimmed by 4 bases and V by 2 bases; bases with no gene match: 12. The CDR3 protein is CASSINLSASGEYNEQFF. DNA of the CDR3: TGTGCCAGTAGTATAAATCTGTCGGCTAGCGGGGAATACAATGAGCAGTTCTTC.

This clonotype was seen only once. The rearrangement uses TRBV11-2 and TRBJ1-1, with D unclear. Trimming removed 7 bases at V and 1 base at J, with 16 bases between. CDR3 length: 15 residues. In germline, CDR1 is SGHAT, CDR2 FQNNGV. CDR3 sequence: CASTGLAGSNTEAFF. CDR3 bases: TGTGCCAGCACCGGGCTAGCGGGGTCGAACACTGAAGCTTTCTTT.

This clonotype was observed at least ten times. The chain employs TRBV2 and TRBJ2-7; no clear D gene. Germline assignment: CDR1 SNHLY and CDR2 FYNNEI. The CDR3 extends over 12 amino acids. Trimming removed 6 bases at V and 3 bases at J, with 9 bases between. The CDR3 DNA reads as TGTGCCAGCAGGGGTGGGAACTACGAGCAGTACTTC. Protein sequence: CASRGGNYEQYF.